One and the same sample provided the 2 T cell receptor beta chains below, sequenced in a study of radiation and T cells in renal cell carcinoma. The time point is: blood 4 weeks post-SBRT, at nephrectomy. This sample's treatment: 15 Gy SBRT to primary tumor, nephrectomy 4 weeks later. Sequenced by immunoSEQ multiplex PCR; TCRdb stores in-frame clones only, minus some. The sample contains 90,000 to 100,000 clones, 84% of which appear only once. Sequences were derived from blood, sampled from a patient whose treatment included radiotherapy and nephrectomy. Receptors originate from a man in his fifties or sixties with renal cell carcinoma.

The rearrangement joins TRBV5-4 to TRBJ2-5, with no clear D. V was clipped by 2 bases and J by 5 bases, with 10 bases between them. Per the germline V gene, CDR1 is SGHNT and CDR2 is YYREEE (reference sequence). This CDR3 region has 13 residues. The CDR3 bases are TGTGCCAGCAGCTTCTTTGATAGGGAGACCCAGTACTTC. Protein sequence: CASSFFDRETQYF.

The CDR3 here is CASSLGKSVSSTEAFF. In nucleotides, the CDR3 is TGTGCCAGCAGCCTCGGTAAATCTGTGAGTAGCACTGAAGCTTTCTTT. This chain uses TRBV7-2 with TRBJ1-1; D gene unclear. The length of the CDR3 is 16 residues. Looked up from germline, CDR1 is SGHTA and CDR2 is FQGNSA. Trimming removed 5 bases from V and 4 bases from J, with 20 bases in between.